This T cell receptor beta chain was profiled in a study of T cells after yellow fever vaccination. Study conclusions and caveats: Relatively few clonotypes were ones that appeared in both CD4 and CD8 compartments.

Using its own MiXCR run on the 5' RACE reads, TCRdb lists one record per CDR3 protein. The sample contains fewer than 100,000 distinct CDR3 sequences, roughly 9% of which appear only once. V gave up 3 bases and J gave up 0 bases; unmatched junction bases: 10. The CDR3 sequence is 19 residues long. Germline values: CDR1 SGDLS, CDR2 YYNGEE. The specimen comprised CD8+ T cells not binding an NS4B(214-222) dextramer, sorted from PBMCs, sampled around 15 days after the first yellow fever vaccination. The origin of this receptor is a young man who received the YFV17D yellow fever vaccine. The V and J genes are TRBV9 and TRBJ2-1, with 12 nucleotides matching TRBD2. The CDR3 DNA sequence: TGTGCCAGCAGCGACCATCTAGCGGGGGGGTATAGCTCCTACAATGAGCAGTTCTTC. It yields the protein CASSDHLAGGYSSYNEQFF.